The following is a T cell receptor (beta chain) sequence with its context. Germline lookup yields CDR1 SGHNT and CDR2 YYREEE (reference sequence). V lost 0 bases and J lost 8, with 14 bases in between. The CDR3 extends over 15 amino acids. The data were taken from a study of blood T cell repertoires in COVID-19. Study in general: Whether acute or convalescent, the COVID-19 samples came from the United States, Italy and Spain. T cells, B-cell-depleted T cells, or PBMCs supplied cDNA or gDNA.

Two consecutive negative NP/OP PCR tests, clearance, or resolved symptoms defined Cohort 3 recovery. Clones were sequenced by immunoSEQ multiplex PCR, and TCRdb holds only the in-frame ones, with some missing. The repertoire holds fewer than 250,000 clones, with around nine tenths as singletons. The chain has TRBV5-4 and TRBJ1-4; possible D gene TRBD1, 5 bases. Material for sequencing was PBMCs or T cells enriched from blood (not recorded which). This TCR was sampled from a man younger than 45 who had recovered from COVID-19. CDR3 residues: CASSLGPREGEKLFF. The CDR3 coding sequence is TGTGCCAGCAGCTTGGGACCTCGGGAGGGGGAAAAACTGTTTTTT.